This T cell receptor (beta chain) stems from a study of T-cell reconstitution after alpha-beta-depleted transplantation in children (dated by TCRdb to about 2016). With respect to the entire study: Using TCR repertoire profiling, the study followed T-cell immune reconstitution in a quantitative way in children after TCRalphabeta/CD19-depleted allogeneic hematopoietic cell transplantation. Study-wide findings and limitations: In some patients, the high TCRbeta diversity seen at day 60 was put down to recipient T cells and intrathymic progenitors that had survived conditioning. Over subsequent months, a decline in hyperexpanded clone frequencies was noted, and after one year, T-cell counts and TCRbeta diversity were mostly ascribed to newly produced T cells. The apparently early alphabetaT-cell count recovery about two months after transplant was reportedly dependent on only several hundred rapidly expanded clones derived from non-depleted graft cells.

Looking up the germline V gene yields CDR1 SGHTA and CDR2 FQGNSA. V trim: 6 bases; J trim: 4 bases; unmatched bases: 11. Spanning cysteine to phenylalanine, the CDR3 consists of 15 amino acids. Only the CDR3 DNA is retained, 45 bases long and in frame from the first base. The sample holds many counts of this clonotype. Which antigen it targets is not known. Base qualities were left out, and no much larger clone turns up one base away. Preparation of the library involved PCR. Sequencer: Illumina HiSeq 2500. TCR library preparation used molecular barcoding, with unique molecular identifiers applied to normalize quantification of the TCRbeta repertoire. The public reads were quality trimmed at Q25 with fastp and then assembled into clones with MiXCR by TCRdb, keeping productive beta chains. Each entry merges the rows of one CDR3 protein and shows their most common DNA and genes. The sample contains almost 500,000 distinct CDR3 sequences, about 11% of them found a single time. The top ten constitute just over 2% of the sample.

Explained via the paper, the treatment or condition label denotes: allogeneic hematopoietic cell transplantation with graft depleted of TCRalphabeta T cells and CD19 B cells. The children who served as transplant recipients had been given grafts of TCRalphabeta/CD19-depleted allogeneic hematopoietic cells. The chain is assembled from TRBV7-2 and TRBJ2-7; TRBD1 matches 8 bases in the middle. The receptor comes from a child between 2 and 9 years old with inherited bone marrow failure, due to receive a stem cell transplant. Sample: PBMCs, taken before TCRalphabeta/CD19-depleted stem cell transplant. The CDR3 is CASRNRQGREYEQYF. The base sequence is TGTGCCAGCAGAAATAGACAGGGGCGGGAATACGAGCAGTACTTC.